This TCR beta chain was recovered during a study of long-term antiretroviral therapy in people with HIV. Whole-study findings and limits: Repertoire dominance by clones expanded before ART was seen at all time points. Specimens of blood were obtained during about 2004 to 2018, possibly under older ART regimens. Patients on ART gained diversity, which nonetheless stayed below transplant donor controls.

PBMC samples from each donor numbered at least one pre-ART and at least two post-ART. Investigators performed immunoSEQ version v3.0 at survey level. Some clones are missing from TCRdb's copy, which holds only in-frame ones; the method was immunoSEQ multiplex PCR. Of around 20,000 clones listed, approximately 79% are singletons. This clone appeared a few times. Antigen specificity is unknown. One junction end does not reproduce the germline sequence, and a read error may be involved. CDR3 size: 14 residues. Germline loops: CDR1 SGHVS, CDR2 FNYEAQ. The source material was unsorted PBMCs, sampled at the start of antiretroviral therapy, before treatment. This sequence originates from a man younger than 35 with HIV. This chain joins TRBV7-6 and TRBJ2-1; 9 bases line up with TRBD2. The CDR3 DNA sequence: TGTGCCAGCAGCCTAGCGGGAACCCTACATGAGCAGTTCTTC. Protein sequence: CASSLAGTLHEQFF.